This TCR beta chain was sequenced in a study of blood T cell repertoires in COVID-19. Turning to the study itself: Samples came from the United States, Italy and Spain, spanning acute and convalescent COVID-19.

Authors' analysis steps: Using reference gene primer amplification, nucleated cell counts were estimated. Profiled with immunoSEQ multiplex PCR; TCRdb holds only in-frame clones, not every one. The DNA gave D and trimming, while V, J and clone size come from that table. The sample holds about 180,000 clones, approximately 89% seen once. Sequencing input: peripheral blood. The source of this sequence is a young woman with acute or convalescent COVID-19.

The CDR3 region is CASSPQDAVEYNEQFF. DNA for the CDR3: TGTGCCAGCAGCCCACAGGACGCCGTGGAGTACAATGAGCAGTTCTTC. The genes are TRBV11-2 and TRBJ2-1; maybe TRBD1 (5 bases). The CDR3 runs to 16 residues. V dropped 5 bases and J dropped 4 bases, with 18 bases sitting between them. CDR1 is SGHAT, CDR2 FQNNGV, per germline.